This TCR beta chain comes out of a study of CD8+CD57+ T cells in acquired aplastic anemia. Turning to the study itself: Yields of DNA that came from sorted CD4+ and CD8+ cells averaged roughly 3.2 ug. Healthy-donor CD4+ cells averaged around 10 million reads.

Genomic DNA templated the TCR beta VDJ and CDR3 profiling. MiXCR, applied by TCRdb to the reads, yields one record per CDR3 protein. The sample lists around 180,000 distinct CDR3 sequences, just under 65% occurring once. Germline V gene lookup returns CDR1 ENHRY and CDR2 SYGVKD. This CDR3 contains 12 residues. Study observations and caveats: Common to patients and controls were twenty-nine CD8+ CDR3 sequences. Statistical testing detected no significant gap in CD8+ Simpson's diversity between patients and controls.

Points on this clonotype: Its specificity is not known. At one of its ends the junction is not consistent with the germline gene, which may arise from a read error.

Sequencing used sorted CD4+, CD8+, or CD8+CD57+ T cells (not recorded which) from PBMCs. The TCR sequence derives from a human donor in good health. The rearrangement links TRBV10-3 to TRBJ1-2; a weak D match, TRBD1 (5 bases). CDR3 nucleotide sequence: TGTGCCATCAGTGAGTCTCCCACAGGACGGGGTTTC. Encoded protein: CAISESPTGRGF.